This T cell receptor beta chain emerged from a study of T cell repertoires in cytomegalovirus infection. Study-wide context: HLA-B-restricted CMV epitopes that are well studied were used alongside recently identified HLA-C-restricted ones. It can be stated that public TCR beta signatures indicated CMV infection as well as a matching HLA type.

There are 12 residues in the CDR3. Germline lookup yields CDR1 SGHNT and CDR2 YENEEA. V gave up 7 bases and J gave up 1 base, with 7 bases separating them. Study observations and caveats: The ex vivo response was dominated by HLA-C-restricted CMV-specific TCR beta clonotypes. Cumulative frequency of public TCR beta families picked out carriers of CMV plus the relevant HLA.

This clonotype was counted only a few times. As yet, its antigen is unknown. Each CDR3 protein gets one entry after TCRdb re-called the reads with MiXCR. Among about a million distinct CDR3 sequences listed, 30% to 40% were seen once. This material consisted of cultured CD8+ T cells from PBMCs, taken from culture after CMV antigen stimulation. The source is a human donor in good health (CMV status not recorded). Some clones in this sample may be carry-over from other donors' samples. The chain uses TRBV11-3 and TRBJ1-1; D might be TRBD1 (5 bases). CDR3 nucleotides: TGTGCCAGCATGGGGGGGAACACTGAAGCTTTCTTT. It yields the protein CASMGGNTEAFF.